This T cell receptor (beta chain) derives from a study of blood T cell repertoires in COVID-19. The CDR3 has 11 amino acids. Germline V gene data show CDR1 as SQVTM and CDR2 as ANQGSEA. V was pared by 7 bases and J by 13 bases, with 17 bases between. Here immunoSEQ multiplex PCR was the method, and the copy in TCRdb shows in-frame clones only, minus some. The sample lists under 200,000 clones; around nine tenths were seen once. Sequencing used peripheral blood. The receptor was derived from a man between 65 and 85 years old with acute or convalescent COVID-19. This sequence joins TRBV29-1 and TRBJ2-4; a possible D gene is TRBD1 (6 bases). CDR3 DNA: TGCAGCGGGAGTGACAGGAGTCTACAGTACTTC. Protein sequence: CSGSDRSLQYF.